These 17 T cell receptor beta chains were all obtained from the same sample, sequenced in a study of blood T cell repertoires in COVID-19. Data came from immunoSEQ multiplex PCR; TCRdb stores just in-frame clones and leaves some out. The sample yields about 340,000 clones, around four fifths seen once. The sample taken for sequencing was peripheral blood. The source is a young man with active or convalescent COVID-19.

The chain uses TRBV6-2 or TRBV6-3 and TRBJ1-5, with D unresolved. CDR1 and CDR2 from the germline V gene are MNHEY and SVGEGT. CDR3 length equals 13 residues. Trimming took 2 bases from V and 8 from J, leaving 10 bases between them. DNA for the CDR3: TGTGCCAGCAGTTACACGAGGGATGAGCCCCAGCATTTT. This translates into CASSYTRDEPQHF.

This rearrangement joins TRBV11-3 to TRBJ2-1, with 9 positions matching TRBD2. This CDR3 comprises 14 residues. The J segment lost 8 bases and the V segment lost 11 bases, leaving 13 bases of the junction unmatched. From germline, CDR1 is SGHNT and CDR2 YENEEA. CDR3 DNA: TGTGCCTCTCATAGCGGGAGATCTTGGGATGAGCAGTTCTTC. Its protein product is CASHSGRSWDEQFF. The full variable domain, with the rest looked up from reference TRBV11-3 and TRBJ2-1, is EAGVVQSPRYKIIEKKQPVAFWCNPISGHNTLYWYLQNLGQGPELLIRYENEEAVDDSQLPKDRFSAERLKGVDSTLKIQPAELGDSAVYLCASHSGRSWDEQFFGPGTRLTVL.

The chain uses TRBV30 and TRBJ1-1; D is unresolved. Germline-derived CDR1 and CDR2 are GTSNPN and SVGIG (reference sequence). This CDR3 comprises 14 residues. The V end was cut by 2 bases, the J end by 3 bases, with 13 bases between. The CDR3 here is CAWSSRWRDTEAFF. In DNA form, the CDR3 reads TGTGCCTGGAGTTCCCGCTGGAGGGACACTGAAGCTTTCTTT.

Worth noting for this clone: This specimen includes other DNA sequences encoding the same CDR3. V gene TRBV30 combines with J gene TRBJ1-3; 10 positions agree with TRBD1. V lost 6 bases and J lost 2; bases outside the gene matches: 4. The germline V gene encodes CDR1 GTSNPN and CDR2 SVGIG (reference sequence). This CDR3 comprises 14 residues. For the CDR3, the DNA is TGTGCCTGCCCTGGACAGGGGGCTGGAAACACCATATATTTT. This translates into CACPGQGAGNTIYF.

The gene calls are TRBV11-3 and TRBJ1-2; a weak D match, TRBD1 (6 bases). The CDR3 has 14 amino acids. Trimming took off 5 bases at V and 1 base at J, with 11 bases between the two ends. Germline V CDR1 and CDR2: SGHNT, YENEEA. This chain's CDR3 is CASSPYRDNYGYTF. CDR3 nucleotides: TGTGCCAGCAGCCCCTACAGGGATAACTATGGCTACACCTTC.

This sequence joins TRBV6-2 or TRBV6-3 and TRBJ1-4, with D tentatively TRBD1 (5 bases). This CDR3 comprises 15 residues. Germline CDR1 reads MNHEY; CDR2 reads SVGEGT. Trimming shortened V by 2 bases and J by 8 bases, and 15 bases separated the two germline ends. CDR3 in DNA: TGTGCCAGCAGTTACACATTCGGGGGGAAAGAAAAACTGTTTTTT. Translating it yields CASSYTFGGKEKLFF.

The rearrangement uses TRBV5-4 and TRBJ2-1; the D is unclear. This CDR3 spans 11 amino acids. The germline V gene encodes CDR1 SGHNT and CDR2 YYREEE (reference sequence). V lost 6 bases and J 5 bases, leaving 6 bases between the germline ends. In DNA, the CDR3 is TGTGCCAGCAAAGAGGACAATGAGCAGTTCTTC. This encodes CASKEDNEQFF.

This clone was recorded a few times. The chain employs TRBV5-4 and TRBJ2-2; 7 bases agree with TRBD2. V was pared by 2 bases and J by 4 bases, with 5 bases of the junction left unmatched. CDR1 is SGHNT, CDR2 YYREEE, per germline (reference sequence). The CDR3 spans 15 residues. CDR3 nucleotide sequence: TGTGCCAGCAGCTTAAGACTAGCAGGCACCGGGGAGCTGTTTTTT. Its protein product is CASSLRLAGTGELFF.

The chain is built from TRBV11-2 and TRBJ2-3; TRBD2 might be the D (6 bases). Between the trimmed V and J ends, which lost 4 bases and 7 bases, there was a span of 18 bases. CDR3 length: 15 residues. Germline-derived CDR1 and CDR2 are SGHAT and FQNNGV. The CDR3 loop reads CASSSLGLGSHTQYF. The DNA for the CDR3 is TGTGCCAGCAGCTCCCTGGGACTGGGGTCTCATACGCAGTATTTT.

This chain joins TRBV7-8 and TRBJ1-3; D is unclear. The CDR3 runs 14 residues. Germline V gene lookup returns CDR1 SGHVS and CDR2 FQNEAQ. Between the trimmed V and J ends, which lost 2 bases and 0 bases, there was a span of 5 bases. This chain's CDR3 is CASSLSISGNTIYF. Here the CDR3 DNA reads TGTGCCAGCAGCTTATCTATCTCTGGAAACACCATATATTTT.

This clone was detected only once. J is TRBJ2-7 and V is TRBV9; D may be TRBD2 (6 bases). V was pared by 3 bases and J by 1 base, with 8 bases between. The CDR3 contains 13 residues. Germline assignment: CDR1 SGDLS and CDR2 YYNGEE. For the CDR3, the DNA is TGTGCCAGCAGCGGGGGGGAGTCCTACGAGCAGTACTTC. Protein: CASSGGESYEQYF. Full variable domain (remainder filled in from reference TRBV9 and TRBJ2-7): DSGVTQTPKHLITATGQRVTLRCSPRSGDLSVYWYQQSLDQGLQFLIQYYNGEERAKGNILERFSAQQFPDLHSELNLSSLELGDSALYFCASSGGESYEQYFGPGTRLTVT.

This rearrangement joins TRBV7-2 to TRBJ2-7, with a weak D call TRBD2 (5 bases). CDR3 size: 14 residues. The germline V gene has CDR1 SGHTA and CDR2 FQGNSA. Trimming took 5 bases from V and 0 from J, leaving 11 bases between them. Here the CDR3 reads CASSTSSYSYEQYF. CDR3 DNA sequence: TGTGCCAGCAGCACGTCTAGCTACTCCTACGAGCAGTACTTC.

V and J are TRBV4-3 and TRBJ2-5, with 9 bases matching TRBD1. The trim removed 0 bases at V and 4 bases at J, leaving 3 bases unmatched. Looked up from germline, CDR1 is LGHNA and CDR2 is YSLEER. CDR3 length: 15 residues. CDR3 sequence reads: CASSQEKGQGETQYF. In DNA form, the CDR3 reads TGCGCCAGCAGCCAAGAGAAGGGACAGGGAGAGACCCAGTACTTC.

The V gene is TRBV11-2, the J gene TRBJ2-5, with D perhaps TRBD2 (5 bases). The CDR3 is made up of 13 amino acids. In germline, CDR1 is SGHAT, CDR2 FQNNGV. Trimming removed 4 bases from V and 1 base from J, with 7 bases in between. CDR3: CASSSDFQETQYF. In nucleotides, the CDR3 is TGTGCCAGCAGCTCGGACTTCCAAGAGACCCAGTACTTC.

The rearrangement links TRBV19 to TRBJ2-5; TRBD2 agrees at 8 bases. CDR3 length: 15 amino acids. Germline V gives CDR1 LNHDA, CDR2 SQIVND (reference sequence). The trim removed 4 bases at V and 2 bases at J, leaving 6 bases unmatched. The CDR3 protein is CASSNFRGGQETQYF. DNA of the CDR3: TGTGCCAGTAGTAATTTTCGGGGGGGTCAAGAGACCCAGTACTTC.

The CDR3 loop reads CSVEDILAGEAEQFF. DNA of the CDR3: TGCAGCGTTGAAGATATACTAGCGGGAGAAGCTGAGCAGTTCTTC. The chain uses TRBV29-1 and TRBJ2-1, with 11 positions matching TRBD2. Germline CDR1 is SQVTM and CDR2 is ANQGSEA. This CDR3 is built from 15 residues. V trimming: 0 bases; J trimming: 9 bases; junction bases outside the gene matches: 7.

Notes on this clone: Other DNA sequences within the sample encode an identical CDR3. This chain joins TRBV30 and TRBJ1-2; no clear D. CDR3 size: 11 residues. The germline V and J ends were trimmed by 0 bases and 8 bases, with 7 bases remaining between them. Per germline, CDR1 GTSNPN and CDR2 SVGIG (reference sequence). The CDR3 DNA sequence: TGTGCCTGGAGTGTACTGAGAGGCTACACCTTC. Amino acids: CAWSVLRGYTF. The complete variable domain, with remaining parts taken from reference TRBV30 and TRBJ1-2, reads SQTIHQWPATLVQPVGSPLSLECTVEGTSNPNLYWYRQAAGRGLQLLFYSVGIGQISSEVPQNLSASRPQDRQFILSSKKLLLSDSGFYLCAWSVLRGYTFGSGTRLTVV.